Here is one T cell receptor (beta chain) with its context. Its antigen is unknown. Germline V gene sequence: CDR1 GTSNPN, CDR2 SVGIG (reference sequence). Germline trimming cut 1 base from V and 3 bases from J; bases unmatched to any gene: 2. CDR3 length: 13 residues. The entry originates in a study of cytomegalovirus exposure and HLA in healthy donors. For the study at large: A data release that came early held approximately 85 million unique TCRs from HLA-typed donors.

Findings and caveats of the study: Most sequenced TCRs were rare (though some public TCRs occurred in many donors). Cytomegalovirus-associated TCR beta chains were listed, numbering 150 to 200.

The PCR was carried out with 60 Vbeta primers and 13 Jbeta primers. The data were produced by immunoSEQ multiplex PCR, yet TCRdb's version contains in-frame clones alone and is incomplete. The sample holds about 160,000 clones; 84% are singletons and the top ten take under 1.1%. This TCR was recovered from a man aged 25-45 years in good health and CMV-seronegative. Sequences were obtained from PBMCs. The V gene is TRBV30, the J gene TRBJ2-7, with 8 positions matching TRBD1. As DNA, the CDR3 is TGTGCCTGGAGTGGCGGACAGGGCTACGAGCAGTACTTC. Protein: CAWSGGQGYEQYF.